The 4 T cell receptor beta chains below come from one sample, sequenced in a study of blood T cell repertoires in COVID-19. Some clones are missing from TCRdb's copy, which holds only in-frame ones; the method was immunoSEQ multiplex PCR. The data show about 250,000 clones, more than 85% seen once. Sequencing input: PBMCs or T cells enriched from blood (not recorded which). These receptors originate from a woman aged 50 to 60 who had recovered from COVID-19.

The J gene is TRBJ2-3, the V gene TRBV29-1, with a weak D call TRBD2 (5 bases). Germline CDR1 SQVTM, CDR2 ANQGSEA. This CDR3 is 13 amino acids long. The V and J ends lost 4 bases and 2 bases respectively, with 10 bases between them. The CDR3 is CSVVGLVTDTQYF. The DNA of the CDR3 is TGCAGCGTTGTTGGACTCGTCACAGATACGCAGTATTTT.

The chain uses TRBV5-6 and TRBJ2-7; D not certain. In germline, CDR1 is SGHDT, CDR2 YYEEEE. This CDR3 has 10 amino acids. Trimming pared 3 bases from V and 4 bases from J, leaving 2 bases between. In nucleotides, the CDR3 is TGTGCCAGCAGCTCGTACGAGCAGTACTTC. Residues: CASSSYEQYF.

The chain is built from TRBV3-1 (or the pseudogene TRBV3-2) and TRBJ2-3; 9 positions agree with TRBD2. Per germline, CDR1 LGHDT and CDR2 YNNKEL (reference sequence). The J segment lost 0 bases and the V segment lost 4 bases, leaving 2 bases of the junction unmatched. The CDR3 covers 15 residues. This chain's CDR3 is CASSLTSGSTDTQYF. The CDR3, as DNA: TGTGCCAGCAGCCTTACTAGCGGGAGCACAGATACGCAGTATTTT.

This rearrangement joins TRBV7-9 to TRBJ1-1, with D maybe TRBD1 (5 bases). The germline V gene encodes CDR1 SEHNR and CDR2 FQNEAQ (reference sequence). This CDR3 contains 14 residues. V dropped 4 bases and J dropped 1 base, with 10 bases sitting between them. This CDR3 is CASSWVDRNTEAFF. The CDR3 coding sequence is TGTGCCAGCAGCTGGGTCGACAGGAACACTGAAGCTTTCTTT.